The clone carrying this T cell receptor (beta chain) is medium-sized (0.01 to 0.1%) in the sample. Its antigen is as yet unknown. TRB rearrangements were amplified by multiplex PCR with BIOMED2 TRB-A/B primers. One entry per CDR3 protein, called by TCRdb with MiXCR from the multiplex PCR reads. This sample has 10,000 or so distinct CDR3 sequences, with 30% found just once. These data are taken from a study of T and B cells in COVID-19 patients. The overall study: Blood was sampled from COVID-19 patients who were either actively infected or recovered.

Each TRB amplification used about 250-550 ng of genomic DNA from blood. V dropped 2 bases and J dropped 5 bases, with 10 bases sitting between them. Per the germline V gene, CDR1 is MNHEY and CDR2 is SMNVEV (reference sequence). The CDR3 is 14 amino acids. Study observations and caveats: Patients with COVID-19 reportedly showed strongly skewed T cell receptor beta variable and joining gene usage. Highly clonal in active COVID-19, TRB repertoires exceeded healthy-donor diversity and richness at recovery. CD4+, regulatory T cell, CD8+ and sorted SARS-CoV-2-responsive or tetramer+ T cells were not yet sequenced.

The gene calls are TRBV27 and TRBJ2-1; unclear D gene. The sequence was collected from a human donor with active COVID-19. The specimen was blood. The CDR3 nucleotides are TGTGCCAGCAGTTTACACCGAGTGCACAATGAGCAGTTCTTC. This gives the protein CASSLHRVHNEQFF.